This T cell receptor beta chain is from a study of cytomegalovirus exposure and HLA in healthy donors. Study-level findings and limits: Most TCR sequences were uncommon, yet certain public TCRs appeared in many donors. Subsequent analysis of the 100 to 150 validation repertoires found a tendency for first-cohort TCR clusters to co-occur. The study labeled 150 to 200 TCR beta chains cytomegalovirus-associated.

Remarks on this clone: Antigen: not known.

With V trimmed by 1 base and J by 2 bases, 6 bases remained unmatched. This CDR3 comprises 17 residues. Germline V gene data show CDR1 as SQVTM and CDR2 as ANQGSEA. Sequenced by immunoSEQ multiplex PCR; TCRdb stores in-frame clones only, minus some. The sample contains 70,000 to 95,000 clones, roughly 93% of which appear only once. The sample taken for sequencing was PBMCs. The receptor was isolated from a woman aged 25 to 45 in good health and CMV-seronegative. The chain is built from TRBV29-1 and TRBJ2-2; TRBD2 matches at 11 bases. CDR3 sequence: CSVEGSLAGGNTGELFF. The CDR3 DNA reads TGCAGCGTTGAAGGAAGCCTAGCGGGAGGTAACACCGGGGAGCTGTTTTTT.